A selection of T cell receptor beta chains follows, all from one sample in a study of T cell responses to AZD1222 COVID-19 vaccine. The protocol was immunoSEQ multiplex PCR, while the TCRdb copy is restricted to in-frame clones and leaves out a portion. The data contain fewer than 70,000 clones, 80% of them seen just once; the ten biggest clones take up roughly 13%. This sample comprised peripheral blood, obtained 28 days after the second AZD1222 dose. These receptors were collected from an adult who received the AZD1222 COVID-19 vaccine. Both conserved end residues are part of each CDR3. The D gene is left open where the match is weak. Clone size is not always given. Where it is, it says once, few, many or a class for expanded clones.

clone size	V gene	J gene	D gene	CDR3 protein	CDR3 DNA
NA	TRBV27	TRBJ2-3	TRBD1	CASSLFREQGAEISPDTQYF	TGTGCCAGCAGTTTATTCCGTGAACAGGGGGCGGAAATTTCTCCAGATACGCAGTATTTT
NA	TRBV4-3	TRBJ1-1	NA	CASSQGTEAFF	TGCGCCAGCAGCCAGGGGACTGAAGCTTTCTTT
NA	TRBV7-9	TRBJ2-7	NA	CASSTQTAASSYEQYF	TGTGCCAGCAGCACCCAGACAGCCGCGAGCTCCTACGAGCAGTACTTC
NA	TRBV10-1	TRBJ2-1	NA	CASSDRGHLSHEQFF	TGCGCCAGCAGTGACCGAGGCCACCTATCTCATGAGCAGTTCTTC
NA	TRBV3-1/TRBV3-2	TRBJ1-4	NA	CASSQDVAEKLFF	TGTGCCAGCAGCCAAGATGTTGCTGAAAAACTGTTTTTT
once	TRBV11-2	TRBJ2-7	NA	CASSLWTDYEQYF	TGTGCCAGCAGCTTATGGACAGACTACGAGCAGTACTTC
NA	TRBV18	TRBJ1-6	NA	CASSPSDTRALHF	TGTGCCAGCTCCCCGTCCGACACACGGGCCCTCCACTTT
NA	TRBV28	TRBJ2-2	TRBD1	CASSLGQGSGELFF	TGTGCCAGCAGTTTGGGACAGGGGTCCGGGGAGCTGTTTTTT
NA	TRBV1	TRBJ1-2	NA	CTSSQEGGLFPTPNYGYTF	TGCACCAGCAGCCAAGAAGGGGGGTTATTTCCAACCCCCAACTATGGCTACACCTTC
NA	TRBV6-5	TRBJ2-7	TRBD1	CASSYSTGGSYEQYF	TGTGCCAGCAGTTACTCGACAGGGGGCTCCTACGAGCAGTACTTC
NA	TRBV3-1/TRBV3-2	TRBJ2-7	NA	CASSDVVGSEQYF	TGTGCCAGCAGTGACGTAGTAGGGAGCGAGCAGTACTTC
NA	TRBV3-1/TRBV3-2	TRBJ1-6	NA	CASSQDSPLHF	TGTGCCAGCAGCCAAGATTCACCCCTCCACTTT
once	TRBV20-1	TRBJ1-5	NA	CSASLGHSNQPQHF	TGCAGTGCTAGTTTGGGTCATAGCAATCAGCCCCAGCATTTT
NA	TRBV3-1/TRBV3-2	TRBJ2-5	TRBD2	CASSLGLAVETQYF	TGTGCCAGCAGCCTCGGACTAGCTGTCGAGACCCAGTACTTC
NA	TRBV28	TRBJ1-2	NA	CASSSPTVWGTPNYGYTF	TGTGCCAGCAGTTCCCCGACCGTGTGGGGGACCCCTAACTATGGCTACACCTTC
NA	TRBV5-1	TRBJ1-6	NA	CASTPGGRSPLHF	TGCGCCAGCACCCCGGGGGGGCGTTCACCCCTCCACTTT
NA	TRBV4-2	TRBJ2-7	NA	CASSQLPVRDNPYEQYF	TGTGCCAGCAGCCAACTCCCCGTGAGGGACAACCCCTACGAGCAGTACTTC
few	TRBV14	TRBJ1-1	NA	CASSQRQKENTEAFF	TGTGCCAGCAGCCAACGACAGAAGGAGAACACTGAAGCTTTCTTT
NA	TRBV19	TRBJ1-1	NA	CASSTPPTEAFF	TGTGCCAGTAGTACGCCGCCCACTGAAGCTTTCTTT
NA	TRBV18	TRBJ1-6	NA	CASSPGNNSPLHF	TGTGCCAGCTCACCAGGGAACAATTCACCCCTCCACTTT
NA	TRBV18	TRBJ2-1	NA	CASSLRLNEQFF	TGTGCCAGCTCACTCCGATTGAATGAGCAGTTCTTC
once	TRBV27	TRBJ1-1	NA	CASSFRLANGAEAFF	TGTGCCAGCAGTTTTCGGTTGGCTAACGGGGCTGAAGCTTTCTTT
NA	TRBV29-1	TRBJ1-1	NA	CSVGAGAEAFF	TGCAGCGTTGGGGCGGGAGCCGAAGCTTTCTTT
NA	TRBV6-5	TRBJ1-2	NA	CASRSLRGRDGYTF	TGTGCCAGCAGAAGCTTAAGGGGGAGGGATGGCTACACCTTC